Below are 2 T cell receptor beta chains sequenced from a single sample in a study of molecular identifiers for immune sequencing clone quantification (dated by TCRdb to between 2017 and 2018). To prepare the library, PCR was applied. The run used an Illumina HiSeq 4000. The raw public reads went through TCRdb reprocessing: fastp at Q25, MiXCR clone calling, in-frame beta chains kept. All rows with the same CDR3 protein become a single entry with the most common DNA and genes. In all, the sample holds 600,000 to 650,000 distinct CDR3 sequences, and just under 20% of those were seen once. The top ten constitute roughly 0.85% of the sample. The sample was naive CD8+ T cells from blood, with Jurkat cell RNA spiked in. Taken with the paper, the label for cell subset or site translates to: FACS-sorted CD8+CD4-CCR7+CD45RA+ naive T cells. These TCRs come from a human donor in good health. Some libraries in this study had Jurkat cell RNA spiked in.

Worth noting for this clonotype: A much larger clone is a single base away; this may be a read error. This rearrangement joins TRBV12-5 to TRBJ1-4; no clear D gene. Germline CDR1 and CDR2: LGHNT and FRNRAP. V was shortened by 1 base and J by 4 bases, with 7 bases between the two germline ends. This CDR3 comprises 14 residues. CDR3 sequence: CASGLAQDNEKLFF. In DNA form, the CDR3 reads TGTGCTAGTGGTTTGGCGCAGGATAATGAAAAACTGTTTTTT.

This clonotype was picked up one time. A read error may be the cause here, since a much bigger clone is one base away. The chain carries TRBV30 and TRBJ1-1, with D perhaps matching TRBD1 (5 bases). The CDR3 covers 14 residues. Germline values: CDR1 GTSNPN, CDR2 SVGIG (reference sequence). The CDR3 bases are TGTGCCTGGAGTCCAGGGCGAAGGAACACTGAAGCTTCCTTT. It is translated as CAWSPGRRNTEASF.